Below, 30 T cell receptor beta chains from the same sample are listed, as sequenced in a study of blood T cells in healthy people across ages (dated by TCRdb to the mid-2010s). The library relied on 5' RACE. The sample was run on an Illumina HiSeq 2500. A second PCR of about 6 to 11 cycles was run with a J-beta primer mix and a sample-barcoded 5' primer. Clones were called with MiXCR by TCRdb after fastp trimmed the public reads at Q25, and only in-frame beta chains were retained. Each entry merges the rows of one CDR3 protein and shows their most common DNA and genes. For this sample there are more than 800,000 distinct CDR3 sequences; more than 25% appear just once. The ten largest clones capture roughly a sixth of the sample. Sequenced material: blood. The receptors come from a woman aged 80 or older in good health.

About this clonotype: One end of the junction is discordant with germline, which a read error may explain. The V gene is TRBV6-6, the J gene TRBJ1-6; TRBD1 aligns across 8 bases. The CDR3 is 12 amino acids. Germline values: CDR1 MNHNY, CDR2 SVGAGI (reference sequence). This CDR3 is CVSGTGDSPLHF. CDR3 bases: TGTGTCAGCGGGACAGGAGATTCACCCCTCCACTTT.

The rearrangement joins TRBV24-1 to TRBJ1-2; maybe TRBD1 (6 bases). Trimming pared 7 bases from V and 7 bases from J, leaving 15 bases between. The germline V gene has CDR1 KGHDR and CDR2 SFDVKD. This CDR3 spans 13 amino acids. CDR3 amino acids: CATRRTEDSGYTF. The CDR3, as DNA: TGTGCCACCAGACGGACAGAGGATTCTGGCTACACCTTC.

This clonotype was picked up many times. J is TRBJ2-6 and V is TRBV20-1; no definite D call. The CDR3 contains 14 residues. The germline V gene encodes CDR1 DFQATT and CDR2 SNEGSKA (reference sequence). V was shortened by 1 base and J by 1 base, with 5 bases between the two germline ends. CDR3 in DNA: TGCAGTGCTAGAGGTCAATCTGGGGCCAACGTCCTGACTTTC. Protein: CSARGQSGANVLTF.

CDR3: CASRIQSALTEAFF. The CDR3 coding sequence is TGTGCCAGCAGGATCCAGTCGGCTCTTACTGAAGCTTTCTTT. The gene calls are TRBV7-9 and TRBJ1-1; D remains ambiguous. CDR1 SEHNR and CDR2 FQNEAQ come from the germline V gene (reference sequence). The germline V and J ends were trimmed by 6 bases and 5 bases, with 16 bases remaining between them. The CDR3 length is 14 residues.

This clonotype has ten or more counts. This chain links TRBV3-1 with TRBJ2-3; 8 positions match TRBD2. The germline V gene has CDR1 LGHDT and CDR2 YNNKEL (reference sequence). The CDR3 is made up of 17 amino acids. Trimming at V came to 8 bases and at J to 5 bases, leaving 18 bases not matched to a gene. The CDR3 reads CASHNTQGLEALDTQYF. CDR3 in DNA: TGTGCCAGCCACAACACTCAGGGACTAGAGGCGCTAGATACGCAGTATTTT.

This clonotype was observed a few times. The genes are TRBV2 and TRBJ1-2; possibly TRBD1 for D (6 bases). The CDR3 is made up of 15 amino acids. Germline loops: CDR1 SNHLY, CDR2 FYNNEI. V was pared by 6 bases and J by 4 bases, with 18 bases between. The CDR3 protein is CASRQVGGRPYGYTF. CDR3 nucleotide sequence: TGTGCCAGCAGACAAGTCGGGGGCCGTCCCTATGGCTACACCTTC.

This clonotype was detected many times. V is TRBV18 and J is TRBJ1-5; no clear D. This CDR3 is built from 14 residues. V gave up 3 bases and J gave up 3 bases, with 9 bases separating them. Germline loops: CDR1 KGHSH, CDR2 LQKENI. Written as DNA, the CDR3 is TGTGCCAGCTCACCTGACGGAGACAATCAGCCCCAGCATTTT. This sequence encodes CASSPDGDNQPQHF. The variable domain in full, completed from reference TRBV18 and TRBJ1-5, reads NAGVMQNPRHLVRRRGQEARLRCSPMKGHSHVYWYRQLPEEGLKFMVYLQKENIIDESGMPKERFSAEFPKEGPSILRIQQVVRGDSAAYFCASSPDGDNQPQHFGDGTRLSIL.

There are a few counts of this clonotype. The chain uses TRBV9 and TRBJ2-3; D remains ambiguous. The V end was cut by 0 bases, the J end by 2 bases, with 10 bases between. Germline-derived CDR1 and CDR2 are SGDLS and YYNGEE. The CDR3 sequence is 15 residues long. CDR3 loop: CASSVEGIFTDTQYF. The CDR3 DNA reads as TGTGCCAGCAGCGTAGAGGGAATATTCACAGATACGCAGTATTTT.

This clonotype was picked up many times. The rearrangement joins TRBV6-5 to TRBJ1-2; D is unclear. Germline V gives CDR1 MNHEY, CDR2 SVGAGI. Trimming cost V 5 bases and J 3 bases, with 10 bases left between them. This CDR3 has 13 amino acids. The CDR3 protein is CASSPTRYYGYTF. The CDR3 DNA follows: TGTGCCAGCAGTCCGACACGATACTATGGCTACACCTTC.

This chain uses TRBV18 with TRBJ1-6, with D hard to call. Trimming removed 2 bases from V and 6 bases from J, with 14 bases in between. CDR1 is KGHSH and CDR2 is LQKENI in the germline V gene. This CDR3 has 16 amino acids. The CDR3 loop is CASSPGTEGFNSPLHF. CDR3 bases: TGTGCCAGCTCACCAGGAACCGAGGGCTTTAATTCACCCCTCCACTTT.

This chain links TRBV19 with TRBJ1-2, with 7 positions matching TRBD1. J gave up 4 bases and V 5 bases, and 10 bases lay outside the gene matches. The CDR3 runs 15 residues. From germline, CDR1 is LNHDA and CDR2 SQIVND (reference sequence). This chain's CDR3 is CASSSPPTGSYGYTF. Here the CDR3 DNA reads TGTGCCAGTAGTTCCCCTCCGACAGGGAGCTATGGCTACACCTTC. Using reference TRBV19 and TRBJ1-2 for the parts outside the CDR3, the full variable domain is DGGITQSPKYLFRKEGQNVTLSCEQNLNHDAMYWYRQDPGQGLRLIYYSQIVNDFQKGDIAEGYSVSREKKESFPLTVTSAQKNPTAFYLCASSSPPTGSYGYTFGSGTRLTVV.

This clonotype appeared many times. This chain joins TRBV9 and TRBJ2-3; D is unclear. Germline CDR1 SGDLS, CDR2 YYNGEE. Trimming stripped 3 bases from V and 2 bases from J, with 10 bases between. The CDR3 covers 14 residues. Written as DNA, the CDR3 is TGTGCCAGCAGCGCCCATCTAGACACAGATACGCAGTATTTT. It is translated as CASSAHLDTDTQYF.

Concerning this clonotype itself: Being one base from a much bigger clone, this may be a read error. V and J are TRBV7-2 and TRBJ2-1; 7 positions agree with TRBD1. The CDR3 runs to 14 residues. J lost 7 bases, V lost 7 bases, and 10 bases had no gene match. CDR1 is SGHTA and CDR2 is FQGNSA in the germline V gene. The CDR3: CASNFSGGVNEQFF. The DNA for the CDR3 is TGTGCCAGCAACTTTTCAGGGGGAGTAAATGAGCAGTTCTTC.

This clonotype was seen a handful of times. The chain has TRBV7-2 and TRBJ2-2; 8 bases are a match to TRBD1. This CDR3 contains 16 residues. The J segment lost 3 bases and the V segment lost 6 bases, leaving 9 bases of the junction unmatched. Germline assignment: CDR1 SGHTA and CDR2 FQGNSA. The CDR3 sequence is CASRRSGTGDTGELFF. DNA for the CDR3: TGTGCCAGCAGACGCTCCGGGACAGGAGACACCGGGGAGCTGTTTTTT.

J is TRBJ2-1 and V is TRBV5-8; maybe TRBD2 (5 bases). The closer fit of TRBJ2-7 to the DNA end suggests the J call may be wrong. CDR1 is SGHTS, CDR2 YDEGEE, per germline. This CDR3 has 15 residues. The CDR3 here is CASSLPAGIYNEQYF. In DNA, the CDR3 is TGTGCCAGCAGCTTGCCGGCGGGCATCTACAATGAGCAGTACTTC.

This clonotype was observed many times. The chain employs TRBV7-2 and TRBJ2-5; D remains unclear. Per the germline V gene, CDR1 is SGHTA and CDR2 is FQGNSA. The CDR3 runs to 17 residues. V lost 1 base and J lost 11, with 26 bases in between. The CDR3 nucleotides read TGTGCCAGCAGCTTAGAGTCGTTCGGACGCCTACCCTTAGAGCAGTACTTC. Translated: CASSLESFGRLPLEQYF.

The chain employs TRBV3-1 and TRBJ1-3, with D possibly TRBD1 on 6 matching bases. The CDR3 has 16 residues. V lost 5 bases, J lost 2 bases, and 16 bases lay in between. Germline V lookup: CDR1 LGHDT, CDR2 YNNKEL (reference sequence). In DNA, the CDR3 is TGTGCCAGCAGCGCAGGGCCGGGGGGCGCTGGAAACACCATATATTTT. The encoded protein is CASSAGPGGAGNTIYF. Using reference TRBV3-1 and TRBJ1-3 for the parts outside the CDR3, the full variable domain is DTAVSQTPKYLVTQMGNDKSIKCEQNLGHDTMYWYKQDSKKFLKIMFSYNNKELIINETVPNRFSPKSPDKAHLNLHINSLELGDSAVYFCASSAGPGGAGNTIYFGEGSWLTVV.

This clonotype was detected ten times or more. The chain couples TRBV24-1 to TRBJ2-3, with D perhaps given as TRBD1 or TRBD2 (6 bases each). CDR3 length equals 13 residues. CDR1 and CDR2 (germline): KGHDR, SFDVKD. With 3 bases removed from V and 8 bases from J, the gap between germline ends came to 11 bases. As DNA, the CDR3 is TGTGCCACCAGTGATGGAGGGGGTAGTACGCAGTATTTT. This encodes CATSDGGGSTQYF.

The chain links TRBV12-3 or TRBV12-4 to TRBJ1-2; the D gene is possibly TRBD1 (6 bases). Between the trimmed V and J ends, which lost 6 bases and 7 bases, there was a span of 21 bases. This CDR3 has 15 residues. The CDR3 DNA reads TGTGCCAGCAGCACACCGTACAGGGAGTGGGGTGGCTACACCTTC. Its translation is CASSTPYREWGGYTF.

This clonotype was counted many times. The J gene is TRBJ1-2, the V gene TRBV7-2; D may be TRBD1 (6 bases). Trimming cost V 7 bases and J 4 bases, with 16 bases left between them. Germline-derived CDR1 and CDR2 are SGHTA and FQGNSA. The CDR3 runs to 14 residues. The CDR3 DNA sequence: TGTGCCAGCACCAATACAGGGACCTTCTATGGCTACACCTTC. Amino acids: CASTNTGTFYGYTF.

This clonotype occurred once. V and J are TRBV12-3 or TRBV12-4 and TRBJ2-7; D is tentatively TRBD1 or TRBD2 (5 bases each). The CDR3 is made up of 14 amino acids. The germline V and J ends were trimmed by 7 bases and 2 bases, with 15 bases remaining between them. The CDR3 coding sequence is TGTGCCAGCACACTGACAGTCGGGGCCTACGAGCAGTACTTC. Its protein is CASTLTVGAYEQYF.

This clonotype has ten or more counts. The chain carries TRBV29-1 and TRBJ2-3, with 9 bases lining up with TRBD1. The J segment lost 7 bases and the V segment lost 2 bases, leaving 7 bases of the junction unmatched. Per the germline V gene, CDR1 is SQVTM and CDR2 is ANQGSEA. The CDR3 is 14 residues long. This chain's CDR3 is CSVENRGRLNTQYF. The CDR3 coding sequence is TGCAGCGTTGAAAACAGGGGGCGTTTGAATACGCAGTATTTT.

The V and J genes are TRBV6-1 and TRBJ2-2; 14 positions agree with TRBD2. CDR1 is MNHNS and CDR2 is SASEGT in the germline V gene. With V trimmed by 5 bases and J by 1 base, 3 bases remained unmatched. CDR3 length: 17 residues. In nucleotides, the CDR3 is TGTGCCAGCAGTCGGACTAGCGGGGGGAAGAACACCGGGGAGCTGTTTTTT. This codes for CASSRTSGGKNTGELFF.

V gene TRBV7-2 combines with J gene TRBJ2-5, with TRBD1 matching over 7 bases. V was pared by 0 bases and J by 6 bases, with 4 bases of the junction left unmatched. In germline, CDR1 is SGHTA, CDR2 FQGNSA. The CDR3 consists of 14 residues. As DNA, the CDR3 is TGTGCCAGCAGCTTAGCGGACAGGCCGAAGACCCAGTACTTC. The encoded protein is CASSLADRPKTQYF.

About this clonotype: A much larger clone differs by one base, so this may be a read error. The chain is built from TRBV4-3 and TRBJ1-5, with D possibly being TRBD1 (6 bases). This CDR3 comprises 15 residues. V was shortened by 0 bases and J by 7 bases, with 13 bases between the two germline ends. Germline V gene lookup returns CDR1 LGHNA and CDR2 YSLEER. The chain's CDR3 is CASSQEGRGGQPQHF. The CDR3 DNA reads TGCGCCAGCAGCCAAGAGGGCAGGGGTGGCCAGCCCCAGCATTTT.

This sequence joins TRBV19 and TRBJ2-3, with D unclear. CDR1 and CDR2 from the germline V gene are LNHDA and SQIVND (reference sequence). Trimming took off 5 bases at V and 0 bases at J, with 12 bases between the two ends. This CDR3 spans 15 amino acids. CDR3 sequence: CASSGYGHSTDTQYF. The CDR3 region has the DNA TGTGCCAGTAGTGGGTACGGGCATAGCACAGATACGCAGTATTTT.

This chain connects TRBV29-1 to TRBJ1-1; D gene uncertain. V was shortened by 0 bases and J by 0 bases, with 14 bases between the two germline ends. Germline CDR1 reads SQVTM; CDR2 reads ANQGSEA. CDR3 length: 16 residues. CDR3 amino acids: CSVEEDRLLMNTEAFF. The CDR3 DNA sequence: TGCAGCGTTGAAGAGGATAGATTACTAATGAACACTGAAGCTTTCTTT.

V and J are TRBV20-1 and TRBJ1-1, with 10 bases fitting TRBD1. CDR1 is DFQATT, CDR2 SNEGSKA, per germline (reference sequence). After removal of 6 bases from V and 1 base from J, the junction contained 8 bases not matched to a gene. This CDR3 is 15 amino acids long. CDR3 coding DNA: TGCAGTGCGTTCCGGGACAGGGGTCGGAACACTGAAGCTTTCTTT. Its protein product is CSAFRDRGRNTEAFF.

The V call is TRBV28, the J call TRBJ1-5; D is unresolved. With 8 bases removed from V and 6 bases from J, the gap between germline ends came to 5 bases. This CDR3 is built from 10 residues. CDR1 MDHEN and CDR2 SYDVKM come from the germline V gene. CDR3: CASDLQPQHF. The CDR3 DNA reads TGTGCCAGCGATCTTCAGCCCCAGCATTTT.

In its sample, this clonotype was seen a few times. A much larger clonotype is one base distant, so this may be a read error. The chain joins TRBV20-1 to TRBJ2-3; D not resolved. Germline CDR1 DFQATT, CDR2 SNEGSKA (reference sequence). Deletions cut 6 bases from V and 2 bases from J, with 3 bases between. This CDR3 region has 10 residues. The CDR3: CSANTDTQYF. CDR3 in DNA: TGCAGTGCCAACACAGATACGCAGTATTTT.